This T cell receptor (beta chain) was documented in a study of blood T cell repertoires in COVID-19. Study-wide background: The origin of the acute and convalescent COVID-19 samples was the United States, Italy and Spain. PBMCs, B-cell-depleted T cells, or T cells provided the cDNA or gDNA that made up the material.

Original data processing: Estimated nucleated cell counts came from reference gene primer amplification. Only in-frame clones appear in the TCRdb table, and some are missing; sequencing was by immunoSEQ multiplex PCR. The V and J calls and clone size come from that table; D and trimming were worked out from the DNA. Seen here are approximately 670,000 clones, over 80% observed once, and the top ten hold over 0.2%. Between the trimmed V and J ends, which lost 4 bases and 8 bases, there was a span of 12 bases. Looked up from germline, CDR1 is SGDLS and CDR2 is YYNGEE. This CDR3 spans 12 amino acids. This chain joins TRBV9 and TRBJ1-1, with unresolved D. The specimen sequenced was peripheral blood. The TCR was taken from a woman under 30 with acute or convalescent COVID-19. The CDR3: CASSRPREEAFF. CDR3 sequence (DNA): TGTGCCAGCAGCCGTCCTAGAGAGGAAGCTTTCTTT.